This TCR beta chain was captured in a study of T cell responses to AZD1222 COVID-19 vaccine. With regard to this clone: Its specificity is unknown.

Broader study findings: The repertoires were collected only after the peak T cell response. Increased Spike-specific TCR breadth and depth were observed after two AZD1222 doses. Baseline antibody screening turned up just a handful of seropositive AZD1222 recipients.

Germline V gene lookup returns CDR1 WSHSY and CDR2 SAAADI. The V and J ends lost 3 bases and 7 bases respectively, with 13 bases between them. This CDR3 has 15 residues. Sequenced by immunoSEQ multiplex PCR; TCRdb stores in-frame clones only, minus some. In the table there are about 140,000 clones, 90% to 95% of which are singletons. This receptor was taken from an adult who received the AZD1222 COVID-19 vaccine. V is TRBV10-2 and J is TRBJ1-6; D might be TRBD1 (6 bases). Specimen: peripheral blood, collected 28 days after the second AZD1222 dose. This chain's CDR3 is CASSDQSGGNSPLHF. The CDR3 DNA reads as TGCGCCAGCAGTGATCAATCGGGGGGCAATTCACCCCTCCACTTT.